Following are 14 T cell receptor beta chains from one sample sequenced in a study of T cell changes during pregnancy in multiple sclerosis. TCRdb's table, derived via immunoSEQ multiplex PCR, lists solely in-frame clones and lacks some. This sample has about 69,000 clones; roughly 92% occur once, and the top ten carry less than 2%. Sample: peripheral blood, taken in the third trimester of pregnancy. These receptor sequences come from a female donor in good health, enrolled as a control in a pregnancy study.

The chain joins TRBV29-1 to TRBJ2-5; 7 nucleotides agree with TRBD1. This CDR3 has 12 residues. Trimming at V came to 7 bases and at J to 4 bases, leaving 6 bases not matched to a gene. Germline V gene sequence: CDR1 SQVTM, CDR2 ANQGSEA. CDR3 in amino acids: CSATGTRETQYF. The CDR3 nucleotides read TGCAGCGCGACAGGGACAAGAGAGACCCAGTACTTC.

The rearrangement links TRBV6-5 to TRBJ2-7; D uncertain. The CDR3 contains 13 residues. With 6 bases removed from V and 5 bases from J, the gap between germline ends came to 14 bases. The germline gives CDR1 MNHEY, CDR2 SVGAGI. CDR3 bases: TGTGCCAGCAGACACCGCGGCCGGGACGAGCAGTACTTC. Its protein product is CASRHRGRDEQYF.

The chain recombines TRBV7-9 with TRBJ2-3; 9 bases agree with TRBD1. J lost 8 bases, V lost 1 base, and 4 bases had no gene match. Germline CDR1 SEHNR, CDR2 FQNEAQ (reference sequence). This CDR3 contains 14 residues. The CDR3 is CASSLEQGAGTQYF. The CDR3 bases are TGTGCCAGCAGCTTAGAACAGGGGGCTGGTACGCAGTATTTT.

The genes are TRBV4-2 and TRBJ2-7; the match to TRBD2 covers 7 bases. Unmatched junction bases numbered 11, after V lost 0 bases and J lost 0 bases. CDR1 is LGHNA, CDR2 YNFKEQ, per germline. This CDR3 has 18 amino acids. The CDR3 DNA reads TGTGCCAGCAGCCAAGATGGCTGGGAGGGGAGCGACTCCTACGAGCAGTACTTC. It codes for CASSQDGWEGSDSYEQYF.

The chain employs TRBV7-2 and TRBJ2-7; 9 bases fit TRBD2. Germline CDR1 SGHTA, CDR2 FQGNSA. V shed 1 base, J shed 7 bases, and the junction held 5 bases outside the gene matches. CDR3 length equals 14 residues. In DNA form, the CDR3 reads TGTGCCAGCAGCTTAGTAGCGGGAGAGAGGGAGCAGTACTTC. Its translation is CASSLVAGEREQYF.

The chain carries TRBV14 and TRBJ1-1; unclear D gene. The ends were cut back, 4 bases at V and 0 bases at J, with 6 bases in the middle. Germline V gene data show CDR1 as SGHDN and CDR2 as FVKESK. The CDR3 is 13 amino acids. CDR3 coding DNA: TGTGCCAGCAGCCGCACATTGAACACTGAAGCTTTCTTT. This codes for CASSRTLNTEAFF.

The chain links TRBV28 to TRBJ2-7, with 7 bases identical to TRBD1. The germline CDR1 and CDR2 sequences are MDHEN and SYDVKM. The CDR3 extends over 13 amino acids. V was pared by 5 bases and J by 3 bases, with 4 bases of the junction left unmatched. CDR3 nucleotide sequence: TGTGCCAGCAGTCCCGGACAGGACTACGAGCAGTACTTC. Translated: CASSPGQDYEQYF.

Written as DNA, the CDR3 is TGTGCCTGGAGTGTACTTGGTATTCGAGTGAAGGGGACAGCCGAAAAACTGTTTTTT. This translates into CAWSVLGIRVKGTAEKLFF. This chain joins TRBV30 and TRBJ1-4; 7 bases line up with TRBD1. This CDR3 spans 19 amino acids. Per the germline V gene, CDR1 is GTSNPN and CDR2 is SVGIG (reference sequence). Germline trimming cut 0 bases from V and 8 bases from J; bases unmatched to any gene: 21. The full variable domain, in which reference TRBV30 and TRBJ1-4 provide the parts outside the CDR3, is SQTIHQWPATLVQPVGSPLSLECTVEGTSNPNLYWYRQAAGRGLQLLFYSVGIGQISSEVPQNLSASRPQDRQFILSSKKLLLSDSGFYLCAWSVLGIRVKGTAEKLFFGSGTQLSVL.

This chain connects TRBV19 to TRBJ2-3; 12 bases are a match to TRBD2. CDR3 size: 19 residues. V shed 3 bases, J shed 5 bases, and the junction held 15 bases outside the gene matches. Germline V gene data show CDR1 as LNHDA and CDR2 as SQIVND (reference sequence). The CDR3 nucleotides are TGTGCCAGTAGTATCCGTACCCCCGGGGCTAGCGGGGGGGTAGATACGCAGTATTTT. Translation: CASSIRTPGASGGVDTQYF.

V is TRBV6-8 and J is TRBJ1-1; D not certain. The germline V gene has CDR1 MNHGY and CDR2 SAAAGT. The V gene lost 5 bases and the J gene lost 4 bases, with 14 bases spanning the gap. CDR3 length: 14 amino acids. The CDR3 loop reads CASSPPRGGTEAFF. In DNA form, the CDR3 reads TGTGCCAGCAGTCCCCCCCGGGGAGGCACTGAAGCTTTCTTT.

J is TRBJ2-3 and V is TRBV7-2, with D unclear. V was cut by 4 bases and J by 5 bases, with 4 bases left in between. CDR1 and CDR2 (germline): SGHTA, FQGNSA. This CDR3 has 11 residues. The CDR3 nucleotides read TGTGCCAGCAGCTCTTTAGATACGCAGTATTTT. The encoded protein is CASSSLDTQYF.

V and J are TRBV28 and TRBJ2-5, with a tentative D call TRBD1 (6 bases). Trimming removed 6 bases from V and 1 base from J, with 15 bases in between. Germline assignment: CDR1 MDHEN and CDR2 SYDVKM. The CDR3 is 15 amino acids. Written as DNA, the CDR3 is TGTGCCAGCAGCCCCTACAGGGAACTCCAAGAGACCCAGTACTTC. Translated: CASSPYRELQETQYF.

The rearrangement links TRBV5-4 to TRBJ1-4, with D tentatively TRBD1 (5 bases). The ends were cut back, 1 base at V and 1 base at J, with 11 bases in the middle. This CDR3 contains 16 residues. The germline V gene has CDR1 SGHNT and CDR2 YYREEE (reference sequence). The CDR3 nucleotides read TGTGCCAGCAGCTTGTTTTCGGGGGGAACTAATGAAAAACTGTTTTTT. It codes for CASSLFSGGTNEKLFF.

This clone turned up a few times. The V and J genes are TRBV4-2 and TRBJ2-7, with 9 bases lining up with TRBD2. Germline CDR1 reads LGHNA; CDR2 reads YNFKEQ. V was clipped by 0 bases and J by 0 bases; unmatched bases: 3. The CDR3 covers 16 residues. CDR3 in amino acids: CASSQDPAGGSYEQYF. As DNA, the CDR3 is TGTGCCAGCAGCCAAGATCCAGCGGGGGGCTCCTACGAGCAGTACTTC.